The rows below give T cell receptor beta chains drawn from one sample of a study of blood T cell repertoires in COVID-19. Measured with immunoSEQ multiplex PCR; TCRdb has only the in-frame clones, and not every one. The top ten clones hold around 3% of a sample with some 160,000 clones, 89% of them seen once. Sequenced material: peripheral blood. These receptors were taken from a man in his fifties or sixties with acute or convalescent COVID-19. The CDR3 runs from the conserved cysteine through the conserved F or W. The D gene is left open where the match is weak. Not every row has a clone size; where given, it reads once, few, many or a size class.

clone size	V gene	J gene	D gene	CDR3 protein	CDR3 DNA
-	TRBV11-2	TRBJ2-1	TRBD1	CASSSLQGARNEQFF	TGTGCCAGCAGTTCTCTACAGGGGGCTAGGAATGAGCAGTTCTTC
once	TRBV6-5	TRBJ1-1	TRBD1	CASLNSPTGGTEAFF	TGTGCCAGCCTTAACTCACCCACAGGGGGCACTGAAGCTTTCTTT
-	TRBV27	TRBJ1-6	TRBD1	CASSPGTGAHRPLHF	TGTGCCAGCAGCCCAGGGACAGGGGCCCACAGGCCCCTCCACTTT
once	TRBV19	TRBJ2-5	-	CASSPRVFETQYF	TGTGCCAGTAGTCCCCGGGTGTTCGAGACCCAGTACTTC
-	TRBV5-1	TRBJ2-6	TRBD1	CASSLGQGISGANVLTF	TGCGCCAGCAGCTTAGGACAGGGGATTTCTGGGGCCAACGTCCTGACTTTC
-	TRBV27	TRBJ1-2	-	CASSFRSGNYGYTF	TGTGCCAGCAGTTTCCGGTCGGGGAACTATGGCTACACCTTC
-	TRBV18	TRBJ1-5	-	CASSPGAGNQPQHF	TGTGCCAGCTCCCCGGGAGCCGGAAATCAGCCCCAGCATTTT
-	TRBV9	TRBJ2-3	-	CASSPNSADTQYF	TGTGCCAGCTCACCGAATAGCGCAGATACGCAGTATTTT
-	TRBV7-2	TRBJ1-5	-	CASSSQRAQGKPQHF	TGTGCCAGCAGCTCACAGAGAGCGCAGGGGAAGCCCCAGCATTTT
-	TRBV7-9	TRBJ2-2	TRBD1	CASSPPGQVGPGELFF	TGTGCCAGCAGCCCGCCGGGACAGGTGGGACCCGGGGAGCTGTTTTTT
-	TRBV9	TRBJ1-6	TRBD1	CASSLQGAGNPLHF	TGTGCCAGCAGCCTCCAGGGGGCCGGTAATCCCCTCCACTTT
-	TRBV19	TRBJ2-7	-	CGTGPYEQYF	TGTGGAACAGGGCCCTACGAGCAGTACTTC
-	TRBV4-2	TRBJ2-1	TRBD2	CASSALAVNEQFF	TGTGCCAGCAGCGCTCTAGCGGTCAATGAGCAGTTCTTC